These 27 T cell receptor beta chains were all obtained from the same sample, sequenced in a study of T-cell memory formation after mild COVID-19. One entry per CDR3 protein, called by TCRdb with MiXCR from the 5' RACE reads. The table shows about 84,000 distinct CDR3 sequences, with around 14% occurring only once. Material for sequencing was PBMCs or a T cell subset sorted from them (not recorded which). These receptor sequences come from an adult woman who had mild COVID-19 (a few samples of this study predate the infection). Cell type and time point are not known.

This clonotype occurred a few times. CDR3 DNA: TGCAGCGCCACTGGGGGGGCCTACTACGAGCAGTACTTC. As protein: CSATGGAYYEQYF. The chain couples TRBV29-1 to TRBJ2-7; D is possibly TRBD2 (7 bases). With 7 bases removed from V and 3 bases from J, the gap between germline ends came to 16 bases. Germline lookup yields CDR1 SQVTM and CDR2 ANQGSEA. The CDR3 is 13 amino acids.

The V gene is TRBV15, the J gene TRBJ2-7, with no clear D. Germline V lookup: CDR1 LNHNV, CDR2 YYDKDF (reference sequence). The CDR3 runs 15 residues. V lost 5 bases and J 8 bases, leaving 22 bases between the germline ends. CDR3 residues: CATSDSQISLRKQYF. The DNA for the CDR3 is TGTGCCACCAGCGACTCACAGATTTCTCTACGGAAGCAGTACTTC.

V gene TRBV5-1 combines with J gene TRBJ2-1, with D perhaps TRBD1 (5 bases). There are 12 residues in the CDR3. The germline V gene encodes CDR1 SGHRS and CDR2 YFSETQ. V dropped 6 bases and J dropped 5 bases, with 9 bases sitting between them. CDR3 sequence: CASNTGDNEQFF. CDR3 bases: TGCGCCAGCAACACAGGAGACAATGAGCAGTTCTTC.

This rearrangement joins TRBV27 to TRBJ2-2; no firm D call. This CDR3 comprises 15 residues. V gave up 9 bases and J gave up 4 bases, with 18 bases separating them. Germline assignment: CDR1 MNHEY and CDR2 SMNVEV (reference sequence). CDR3 in amino acids: CARSAYLGGTGELFF. DNA of the CDR3: TGTGCCAGAAGTGCATACTTAGGCGGCACCGGGGAGCTGTTTTTT.

This clonotype has just a few counts. J is TRBJ2-3 and V is TRBV15; a weak D match, TRBD1 (6 bases). This CDR3 contains 17 residues. V was clipped by 2 bases and J by 1 base, with 16 bases between them. Germline CDR1 LNHNV, CDR2 YYDKDF (reference sequence). CDR3 protein: CATSRSERDTGTDTQYF. CDR3 in DNA: TGTGCCACCAGCAGATCAGAACGGGACACAGGCACAGATACGCAGTATTTT.

The rearrangement joins TRBV5-6 to TRBJ2-1, with D possibly called TRBD1 or TRBD2 (5 bases each). V lost 0 bases, J lost 0 bases, and 13 bases lay in between. From germline, CDR1 is SGHDT and CDR2 YYEEEE. This CDR3 is built from 17 residues. CDR3: CASSLAAGTGSYNEQFF. Here the CDR3 DNA reads TGTGCCAGCAGCTTGGCCGCCGGGACCGGCTCCTACAATGAGCAGTTCTTC. Full variable domain (remainder filled in from reference TRBV5-6 and TRBJ2-1): DAGVTQSPTHLIKTRGQQVTLRCSPKSGHDTVSWYQQALGQGPQFIFQYYEEEERQRGNFPDRFSGHQFPNYSSELNVNALLLGDSALYLCASSLAAGTGSYNEQFFGPGTRLTVL.

A few counts support this clonotype. This sequence joins TRBV20-1 and TRBJ2-2, with D perhaps TRBD2 (5 bases). The germline gives CDR1 DFQATT, CDR2 SNEGSKA (reference sequence). V lost 3 bases, J lost 5 bases, and 7 bases lay in between. The CDR3 length is 12 residues. This CDR3 is CSASRETGELFF. In DNA form, the CDR3 reads TGCAGTGCTAGTCGGGAAACCGGGGAGCTGTTTTTT.

In its sample, this clonotype was seen a few times. J is TRBJ2-1 and V is TRBV24-1; 10 bases fit TRBD2. The CDR3 length is 20 residues. V gave up 1 base and J gave up 2 bases; unmatched junction bases: 13. Per germline, CDR1 KGHDR and CDR2 SFDVKD. The CDR3: CATSDFRSASGSGTYNEQFF. CDR3 DNA sequence: TGTGCCACCAGTGATTTTCGGTCGGCTAGCGGGAGTGGTACCTACAATGAGCAGTTCTTC.

The CDR3, as DNA: TGTGCCAGCAGGGGACAGTTGAACACTGAAGCTTTCTTT. Translated: CASRGQLNTEAFF. This chain links TRBV12-3 or TRBV12-4 with TRBJ1-1; 7 nucleotides agree with TRBD1. V lost 6 bases, J lost 0 bases, and 1 base stayed unmatched. The CDR3 runs 13 residues.

This chain joins TRBV21-1 and TRBJ1-4; the table assigns TRBD1, which was not confirmed against the DNA. TRBV21-1 is noted as a pseudogene. This CDR3 comprises 17 residues. CDR3 coding DNA: TGTGCCAGCGGCCGAATATTACGAACAGGGTTGGATGAAAAACTGTTTTTT. Translating it yields CASGRILRTGLDEKLFF.

This clonotype was seen a handful of times. The V call is TRBV20-1, the J call TRBJ2-3; tentative D call: TRBD1 (6 bases). The CDR3 has 16 residues. V was clipped by 6 bases and J by 0 bases, with 19 bases between them. Looked up from germline, CDR1 is DFQATT and CDR2 is SNEGSKA (reference sequence). CDR3 amino acids: CSARPIRQASTDTQYF. Here the CDR3 DNA reads TGCAGTGCCCGACCTATACGACAGGCTAGCACAGATACGCAGTATTTT.

This rearrangement joins TRBV19 to TRBJ2-2; D gene unclear. Per the germline V gene, CDR1 is LNHDA and CDR2 is SQIVND (reference sequence). The CDR3 length is 13 residues. Trimming took off 5 bases at V and 4 bases at J, with 8 bases between the two ends. The CDR3 DNA reads as TGTGCCAGTAGTTTGTATTCCACCGGGGAGCTGTTTTTT. Translating it yields CASSLYSTGELFF.

V gene TRBV7-9 combines with J gene TRBJ2-3, with 8 positions matching TRBD1. Germline loops: CDR1 SEHNR, CDR2 FQNEAQ (reference sequence). The CDR3 length is 15 residues. V was pared by 4 bases and J by 3 bases, with 6 bases of the junction left unmatched. The CDR3 sequence: CASSSTGVETDTQYF. The CDR3 region has the DNA TGTGCCAGCAGCTCGACAGGGGTAGAGACAGATACGCAGTATTTT.

In its sample, this clonotype was seen a few times. The rearrangement joins TRBV7-9 to TRBJ2-1, with D perhaps being TRBD1 or TRBD2 (5 bases each). Germline V lookup: CDR1 SEHNR, CDR2 FQNEAQ (reference sequence). Trimming left V 4 bases short and J 5 bases short, with 18 bases between. The CDR3 consists of 16 residues. CDR3 in amino acids: CASSSRGTEPDNEQFF. DNA of the CDR3: TGTGCCAGCAGCTCCCGTGGGACGGAACCGGACAATGAGCAGTTCTTC.

This clonotype was counted only a few times. The CDR3 nucleotides read TGTGCCAGCAGTTTTAATCCAGCGGGTTATGGCTACACCTTC. Translating it yields CASSFNPAGYGYTF. The V gene is TRBV12-3 or TRBV12-4, the J gene TRBJ1-2; D gene uncertain. The CDR3 length is 14 residues. Trimming left V 3 bases short and J 5 bases short, with 13 bases between.

The chain uses TRBV12-3 or TRBV12-4 and TRBJ2-7; D unclear. Between the trimmed V and J ends, which lost 1 base and 3 bases, there was a span of 10 bases. CDR3 length: 14 residues. CDR3 sequence: CASSLGGNNYEQYF. The DNA of the CDR3 is TGTGCCAGCAGTTTAGGTGGGAATAACTACGAGCAGTACTTC.

This clonotype was recorded at least ten times. This chain links TRBV29-1 with TRBJ2-1, with 7 bases lining up with TRBD2. The CDR3 is 16 amino acids. V shed 3 bases, J shed 2 bases, and the junction held 10 bases outside the gene matches. Per the germline V gene, CDR1 is SQVTM and CDR2 is ANQGSEA. For the CDR3, the DNA is TGCAGCGTTGAGCCCCTTACTAGCGCAGCCTACAATGAGCAGTTCTTC. Protein sequence: CSVEPLTSAAYNEQFF.

The J gene is TRBJ1-2, the V gene TRBV9; possibly TRBD1 for D (5 bases). V gave up 0 bases and J gave up 8 bases, with 20 bases separating them. The CDR3 is 16 amino acids. Germline V gene data show CDR1 as SGDLS and CDR2 as YYNGEE. The CDR3 sequence is CASSVGGTPPVWGYTF. In nucleotides, the CDR3 is TGTGCCAGCAGCGTAGGGGGGACCCCTCCCGTTTGGGGCTACACCTTC.

The V call is TRBV4-1, the J call TRBJ2-7; possibly TRBD1 for D (5 bases). Germline V gives CDR1 MGHRA, CDR2 YSYEKL. Trimming removed 0 bases at V and 1 base at J, with 10 bases between. The CDR3 has 15 amino acids. CDR3 DNA: TGCGCCAGCAGCCAAGAAGACAGTTGGTCCTACGAGCAGTACTTC. Translated: CASSQEDSWSYEQYF.

The V and J genes are TRBV18 and TRBJ2-1, with D uncertain. Deletions cut 1 base from V and 5 bases from J, with 6 bases between. Germline CDR1 is KGHSH and CDR2 is LQKENI. The CDR3 extends over 13 amino acids. The DNA for the CDR3 is TGTGCCAGCTCACCACGAGCGAACAATGAGCAGTTCTTC. Its protein product is CASSPRANNEQFF.

This clonotype was counted at least ten times. The gene calls are TRBV4-2 and TRBJ2-1, with 10 positions matching TRBD2. CDR3 length: 17 amino acids. V gave up 5 bases and J gave up 8 bases; unmatched junction bases: 15. Germline CDR1 LGHNA, CDR2 YNFKEQ. CDR3 sequence: CASSNQAGGSASDEQFF. DNA for the CDR3: TGTGCCAGCAGCAACCAAGCGGGAGGGTCTGCGAGTGATGAGCAGTTCTTC.

This clonotype occurred a few times. The chain uses TRBV20-1 and TRBJ2-1; 7 nucleotides align to TRBD2. Germline V lookup: CDR1 DFQATT, CDR2 SNEGSKA (reference sequence). The CDR3 is 16 residues long. V lost 0 bases, J lost 0 bases, and 5 bases stayed unmatched. CDR3 DNA sequence: TGCAGTGCTAGAGAGCTAGCGGCTGACTCCTACAATGAGCAGTTCTTC. Its translation is CSARELAADSYNEQFF.

This chain uses TRBV28 with TRBJ2-7; no firm D call. V shed 7 bases and J shed 2 bases, with 9 bases lying between them. Germline lookup yields CDR1 MDHEN and CDR2 SYDVKM. The CDR3 is 12 residues long. This chain's CDR3 is CASNGSPYEQYF. The DNA of the CDR3 is TGTGCCAGCAACGGCAGCCCCTACGAGCAGTACTTC.

This clonotype was found many times. J is TRBJ2-1 and V is TRBV4-2, with 8 bases matching TRBD2. J lost 3 bases, V lost 3 bases, and 7 bases had no gene match. CDR1 is LGHNA and CDR2 is YNFKEQ in the germline V gene. The CDR3 length is 16 residues. The CDR3 sequence: CASSHTREGLYNEQFF. CDR3 bases: TGTGCCAGCAGCCACACTCGGGAGGGACTCTACAATGAGCAGTTCTTC.

This clonotype has only a few counts. The J gene is TRBJ2-2, the V gene TRBV29-1; D ambiguous. The CDR3 extends over 13 amino acids. Trimming took 3 bases from V and 1 from J, leaving 6 bases between them. Germline V gives CDR1 SQVTM, CDR2 ANQGSEA. The CDR3, as DNA: TGCAGCGTTGAGGGGATGAACACCGGGGAGCTGTTTTTT. Translated, it gives CSVEGMNTGELFF.

This clonotype came up a few times. The rearrangement uses TRBV5-1 and TRBJ1-2, with 8 bases lining up with TRBD1. From germline, CDR1 is SGHRS and CDR2 YFSETQ. The trim removed 5 bases at V and 6 bases at J, leaving 6 bases unmatched. The CDR3 is 13 amino acids. The CDR3 spells CASRNGQGDGYTF. In DNA, the CDR3 is TGCGCCAGCAGAAATGGACAGGGCGATGGCTACACCTTC.

Only a few counts were recorded for this clonotype. The V and J genes are TRBV5-1 and TRBJ1-1; D is possibly TRBD1 (5 bases). The CDR3 has 15 residues. Germline V gene sequence: CDR1 SGHRS, CDR2 YFSETQ. V lost 0 bases and J 7 bases, leaving 16 bases between the germline ends. The CDR3 region has the DNA TGCGCCAGCAGCTTGGGCCAGGCGCCGGGGGGTGAAGCTTTCTTT. It encodes CASSLGQAPGGEAFF.